These 3 T cell receptor beta chains came from one sample sequenced in a study of spatial heterogeneity in lung cancer. Time point defined: blood at routine non-recurrence follow-up after resection. TCRdb re-derived calls from the 5' RACE reads in MiXCR, one entry per CDR3 protein. The sample yields 40,000 to 45,000 distinct CDR3 sequences, 20% to 25% seen once. The specimen was PBMCs, collected at follow-up. Receptor source: a female donor with early-stage non-small cell lung cancer.

The CDR3 DNA follows: TGTGCCAGCAGCCAAGACCTAGCGGGGTACAATGAGCAGTTCTTC. Its translation is CASSQDLAGYNEQFF. The V call is TRBV3-1, the J call TRBJ2-1; 9 positions match TRBD2. Unmatched junction bases numbered 1, after V lost 0 bases and J lost 4 bases. CDR1 is LGHDT and CDR2 is YNNKEL in the germline V gene (reference sequence). The CDR3 has 15 residues.

The V call is TRBV7-2, the J call TRBJ1-1; D remains unclear. CDR3 length: 13 residues. V was clipped by 2 bases and J by 5 bases, with 9 bases between them. Germline V CDR1 and CDR2: SGHTA, FQGNSA. As DNA, the CDR3 is TGTGCCAGCAGCTTACCGAGGGCTACTGAAGCTTTCTTT. It codes for CASSLPRATEAFF.

The V call is TRBV20-1, the J call TRBJ1-4, with D uncertain. The germline V and J ends were trimmed by 0 bases and 3 bases, with 11 bases remaining between them. The germline V gene has CDR1 DFQATT and CDR2 SNEGSKA (reference sequence). The CDR3 runs to 15 residues. Written as DNA, the CDR3 is TGCAGTGCTAGAGATCGGAGGAACCCTAATGAAAAACTGTTTTTT. Translating gives CSARDRRNPNEKLFF.